This T cell receptor beta chain was profiled in a study of blood T cell repertoires in COVID-19. This CDR3 contains 16 residues. Germline CDR1 KGHDR, CDR2 SFDVKD. Trimming at V came to 4 bases and at J to 4 bases, leaving 4 bases not matched to a gene. Data came from immunoSEQ multiplex PCR; TCRdb stores just in-frame clones and leaves some out. The sample comprises 140,000 or so clones, 79% of which are singletons, and approximately 8.6% rests with the top ten. The chain combines TRBV24-1 with TRBJ2-1, with TRBD2 matching over 12 bases. This TCR was sampled from a man aged 50-60 years with active or convalescent COVID-19. Material for sequencing was peripheral blood. The DNA of the CDR3 is TGTGCCACCAGTGAAGGGACTAGCGGGCCATACAATGAGCAGTTCTTC. It encodes CATSEGTSGPYNEQFF.